This T cell receptor (beta chain) was profiled in a study of blood T cell repertoires in COVID-19. Study-level information: From T cells, B-cell-depleted T cells, or PBMCs came the material, which was cDNA or gDNA.

V lost 7 bases to trimming and J lost 5 bases, with 5 bases between them. This CDR3 has 10 residues. Germline V gives CDR1 SQVTM, CDR2 ANQGSEA. Sequenced by immunoSEQ multiplex PCR; TCRdb stores in-frame clones only, minus some. The repertoire holds over 200,000 clones, with about 85% as singletons. Sequenced: PBMCs or T cells enriched from blood (not recorded which). The clonotype comes from a man aged 25-45 years who had recovered from COVID-19. The J gene is TRBJ1-4, the V gene TRBV29-1; no clear D. CDR3 region: CSGLNEKLFF. The CDR3 DNA reads as TGCAGCGGACTAAATGAAAAACTGTTTTTT.